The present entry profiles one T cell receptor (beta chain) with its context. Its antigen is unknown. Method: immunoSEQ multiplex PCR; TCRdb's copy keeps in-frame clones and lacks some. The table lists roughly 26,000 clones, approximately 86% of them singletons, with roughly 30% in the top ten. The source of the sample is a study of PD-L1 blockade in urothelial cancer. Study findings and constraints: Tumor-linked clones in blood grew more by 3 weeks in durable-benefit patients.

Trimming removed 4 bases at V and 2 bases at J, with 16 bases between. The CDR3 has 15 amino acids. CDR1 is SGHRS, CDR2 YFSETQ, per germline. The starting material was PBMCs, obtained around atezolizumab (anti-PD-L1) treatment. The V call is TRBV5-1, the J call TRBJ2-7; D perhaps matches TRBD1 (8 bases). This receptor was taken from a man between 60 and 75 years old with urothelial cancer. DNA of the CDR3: TGCGCCAGCAGCGAACAAACAGGGGGGGCCTACGAGCAGTACTTC. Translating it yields CASSEQTGGAYEQYF.